Given below is one T cell receptor beta chain in context. This sample was taken from a study of blood T cell repertoires in COVID-19. On the study more broadly: PBMCs, B-cell-depleted T cells, or T cells provided the cDNA or gDNA that made up the material.

The length of the CDR3 is 15 residues. Between the trimmed V and J ends, which lost 5 bases and 8 bases, there was a span of 21 bases. Germline V gene sequence: CDR1 MNHEY, CDR2 SVGAGI. The protocol was immunoSEQ multiplex PCR, while the TCRdb copy is restricted to in-frame clones and leaves out a portion. The sample holds more than 85,000 clones, about 80% seen once. The material sequenced was peripheral blood. This TCR came from a woman between 65 and 79 years old with acute or convalescent COVID-19. V is TRBV6-5 and J is TRBJ1-2, with TRBD1 as a possible D gene (5 bases). CDR3 residues: CASSPRDSSNTGYTF. As DNA, the CDR3 is TGTGCCAGCAGTCCCCGGGACTCTTCTAATACCGGCTACACCTTC.